This T cell receptor (beta chain) was documented in a study of control samples from healthy donors and cancer patients. Some clones are missing from TCRdb's copy, which holds only in-frame ones; the method was immunoSEQ multiplex PCR. In total, the table holds fewer than 200,000 clones. Trimming left V 5 bases short and J 5 bases short, with 15 bases between. The CDR3 spans 15 residues. Germline CDR1 reads LNHDA; CDR2 reads SQIVND (reference sequence). Material: blood. This receptor was taken from a woman aged 30 to 39 in good health. The gene calls are TRBV19 and TRBJ1-4; D call uncertain. The chain's CDR3 is CASSPVPPGNEKLFF. DNA for the CDR3: TGTGCCAGTAGTCCAGTCCCTCCCGGCAATGAAAAACTGTTTTTT.